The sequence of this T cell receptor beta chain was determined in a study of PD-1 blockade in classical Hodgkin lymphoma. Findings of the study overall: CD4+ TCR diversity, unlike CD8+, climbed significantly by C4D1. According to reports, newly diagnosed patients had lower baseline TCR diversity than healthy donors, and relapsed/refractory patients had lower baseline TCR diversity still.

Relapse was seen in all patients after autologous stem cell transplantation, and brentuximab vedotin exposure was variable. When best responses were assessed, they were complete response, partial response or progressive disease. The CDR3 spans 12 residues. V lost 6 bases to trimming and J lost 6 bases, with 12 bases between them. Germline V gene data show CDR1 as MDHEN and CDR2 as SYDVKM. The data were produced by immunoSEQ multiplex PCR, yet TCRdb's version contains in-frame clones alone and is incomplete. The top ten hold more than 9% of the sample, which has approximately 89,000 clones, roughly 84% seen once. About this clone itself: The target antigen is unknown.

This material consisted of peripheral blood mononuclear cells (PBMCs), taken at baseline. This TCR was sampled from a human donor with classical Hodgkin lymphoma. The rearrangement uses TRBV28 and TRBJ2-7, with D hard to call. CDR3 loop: CASSLGSGEQYF. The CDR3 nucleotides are TGTGCCAGCAGCCTAGGGTCCGGCGAGCAGTACTTC. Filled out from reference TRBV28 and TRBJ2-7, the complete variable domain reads DVKVTQSSRYLVKRTGEKVFLECVQDMDHENMFWYRQDPGLGLRLIYFSYDVKMKEKGDIPEGYSVSREKKERFSLILESASTNQTSMYLCASSLGSGEQYFGPGTRLTVT.